This T cell receptor (beta chain) was captured by sequencing in a study of T cell responses to AZD1222 COVID-19 vaccine. Using immunoSEQ multiplex PCR, the repertoire was profiled, and TCRdb retains in-frame clones only, with some absent. In the table there are about 76,000 clones, 70% to 90% of which are singletons. V lost 0 bases and J 7 bases, leaving 7 bases between the germline ends. CDR1 is SGHDN and CDR2 is FVKESK in the germline V gene. This CDR3 has 13 residues. Material: peripheral blood, obtained on day 0 of AZD1222 vaccination. The chain employs TRBV14 and TRBJ2-1, with D perhaps assigned TRBD1 or TRBD2 (5 bases each). The sequence was obtained from an adult in good health. CDR3 nucleotide sequence: TGTGCCAGCAGCCAAGACTGGGGGAATGAGCAGTTCTTC. Amino acids: CASSQDWGNEQFF.